The 7 T cell receptor beta chains given below trace back to one sample, sequenced in a study of CD8+ T cells in alopecia areata. Isolated RNA was reverse transcribed into cDNA used as the sequencing template. TCRdb keeps only in-frame clones here, not all; method: immunoSEQ multiplex PCR. The sample consists of 13,000 to 15,000 clones, roughly 54% of them appearing once. CD4+ lymphocytes from about 5 patients underwent sorting into CD25+CD127- populations. Material for sequencing was CD4+ Tregs sorted from blood. Source of these receptors: a human donor with alopecia areata.

In its sample, this clone was seen a few times. The chain is built from TRBV18 and TRBJ1-2; 11 bases are shared with TRBD1. CDR3 size: 16 residues. The J segment lost 4 bases and the V segment lost 5 bases, leaving 9 bases of the junction unmatched. Germline loops: CDR1 KGHSH, CDR2 LQKENI. CDR3: CASSKLPGQGVYGYTF. CDR3 coding DNA: TGTGCCAGCTCAAAGTTGCCGGGACAGGGGGTCTATGGCTACACCTTC.

This chain connects TRBV6-5 to TRBJ2-1; the D call may be TRBD1 or TRBD2 (6 bases each). In germline, CDR1 is MNHEY, CDR2 SVGAGI. The V and J ends lost 6 bases and 10 bases respectively, with 16 bases between them. The CDR3 is made up of 13 amino acids. The CDR3 DNA sequence: TGTGCCAGCAGACACGTGGGGGGCGAAGAGCAGTTCTTC. It yields the protein CASRHVGGEEQFF.

This chain's CDR3 is CASSVGRGHSNTGELFF. The CDR3 DNA is TGTGCCAGCAGCGTGGGTCGGGGACATTCGAACACCGGGGAGCTGTTTTTT. V gene TRBV9 combines with J gene TRBJ2-2, with D perhaps TRBD1 (6 bases). The germline V gene has CDR1 SGDLS and CDR2 YYNGEE. Trimming left V 2 bases short and J 0 bases short, with 14 bases between. This CDR3 comprises 17 residues.

CDR3 in DNA: TGTGCCAGCAGGATACTAGCGAGCACAGATACGCAGTATTTT. Amino acids: CASRILASTDTQYF. This rearrangement joins TRBV2 to TRBJ2-3, with 7 bases matching TRBD2. Germline V CDR1 and CDR2: SNHLY, FYNNEI. The length of the CDR3 is 14 residues. The ends lost 6 bases at V and 0 bases at J; junction bases unmatched: 3.

Notes on this clone: At one of its ends the junction is not consistent with the germline gene, which may arise from a read error. This chain links TRBV19 with TRBJ1-2; D uncertain. CDR3 size: 11 residues. The germline CDR1 and CDR2 sequences are LNHDA and SQIVND (reference sequence). The CDR3 here is CASSIGHGYTF. The CDR3 nucleotides read TGTGCCAGTAGCATAGGGCATGGCTACACCTTC.

J is TRBJ2-7 and V is TRBV28; D is possibly TRBD1 or TRBD2 (5 bases each). V was cut by 6 bases and J by 2 bases, with 17 bases left in between. This CDR3 comprises 15 residues. Germline V gene data show CDR1 as MDHEN and CDR2 as SYDVKM. The CDR3 sequence: CASSLGVGRTYEQYF. In DNA form, the CDR3 reads TGTGCCAGCAGCCTAGGCGTGGGACGGACCTACGAGCAGTACTTC.

The chain carries TRBV5-6 and TRBJ2-7; 8 bases agree with TRBD1. The CDR3 extends over 14 amino acids. Germline CDR1 reads SGHDT; CDR2 reads YYEEEE. J was trimmed by 4 bases and V by 1 base; bases with no gene match: 4. The CDR3 bases are TGTGCCAGCAGCTTGACCGGACAGGGTTACGAGCAGTACTTC. Amino acids: CASSLTGQGYEQYF.